Below, 27 T cell receptor beta chains from the same sample are listed, as sequenced in a study of control samples from healthy donors and cancer patients. Assay used: immunoSEQ multiplex PCR; TCRdb lists only in-frame clones, some missing. The sample has 75,000 to 100,000 clones, roughly 92% seen once; the top ten hold 2.5% to 3.5%. Sequencing input: blood. The receptor set was obtained from a human donor in good health. The donor label of this sample is uncertain.

V gene TRBV9 combines with J gene TRBJ2-3, with D perhaps matching TRBD1 (8 bases). This CDR3 is 16 amino acids long. V was shortened by 4 bases and J by 2 bases, with 17 bases between the two germline ends. CDR1 SGDLS and CDR2 YYNGEE come from the germline V gene. CDR3 residues: CASSPRTGTITDTQYF. For the CDR3, the DNA is TGTGCCAGCAGCCCAAGGACAGGGACTATCACAGATACGCAGTATTTT.

This clone was picked up one time. The chain carries TRBV6-5 and TRBJ2-7, with 9 bases lining up with TRBD1. CDR3 length: 11 residues. The germline V gene encodes CDR1 MNHEY and CDR2 SVGAGI. J gave up 6 bases and V 8 bases, and 2 bases lay outside the gene matches. The CDR3 DNA sequence: TGTGCCAGCCACAGGGGGCCCGAGCAGTACGTC. This encodes CASHRGPEQYV.

The V and J genes are TRBV3-1 (or the pseudogene TRBV3-2) and TRBJ1-2; 10 bases line up with TRBD1. The CDR3 spans 16 residues. J lost 7 bases, V lost 4 bases, and 12 bases had no gene match. Per the germline V gene, CDR1 is LGHDT and CDR2 is YNNKEL (reference sequence). This CDR3 reads CASSPEVGQGIGGYTF. The CDR3 region has the DNA TGTGCCAGCAGCCCCGAAGTGGGACAGGGGATCGGTGGCTACACCTTC.

V and J are TRBV19 and TRBJ1-1, with 10 bases identical to TRBD1. Trimming at V came to 5 bases and at J to 0 bases, leaving 12 bases not matched to a gene. The length of the CDR3 is 18 residues. The germline gives CDR1 LNHDA, CDR2 SQIVND (reference sequence). The CDR3 region has the DNA TGTGCCAGTAGTGCGGAGGGGCGGACAGGGGGGATGAACACTGAAGCTTTCTTT. As protein: CASSAEGRTGGMNTEAFF.

The chain recombines TRBV7-2 with TRBJ1-6; D uncertain. Trimming took 1 base from V and 7 from J, leaving 11 bases between them. CDR1 and CDR2 from the germline V gene are SGHTA and FQGNSA. The CDR3 has 15 residues. The CDR3 coding sequence is TGTGCCAGCAGCTTAGTGTCAGGCCTCAATTCACCCCTCCACTTT. Translated, it gives CASSLVSGLNSPLHF.

The J gene is TRBJ2-5, the V gene TRBV7-9, with TRBD2 identical over 7 bases. Germline values: CDR1 SEHNR, CDR2 FQNEAQ (reference sequence). The CDR3 spans 14 residues. The J segment lost 5 bases and the V segment lost 5 bases, leaving 8 bases of the junction unmatched. CDR3 sequence (DNA): TGTGCCAGCAGCCCCGATCTCGGGAGGGAGACCCAGTACTTC. Residues: CASSPDLGRETQYF.

This rearrangement joins TRBV5-4 to TRBJ2-3, with 8 positions matching TRBD2. The J segment lost 3 bases and the V segment lost 4 bases, leaving 4 bases of the junction unmatched. From germline, CDR1 is SGHNT and CDR2 YYREEE (reference sequence). The CDR3 sequence is 14 residues long. The CDR3 loop is CASSRGGLTDTQYF. CDR3 in DNA: TGTGCCAGCAGCCGCGGGGGGTTGACAGATACGCAGTATTTT.

V gene TRBV9 combines with J gene TRBJ1-4, with D unclear. V lost 7 bases to trimming and J lost 4 bases, with 11 bases between them. Germline CDR1 is SGDLS and CDR2 is YYNGEE. The CDR3 runs 13 residues. In nucleotides, the CDR3 is TGTGCCAGCTCTTCAGAGATTAATGAAAAACTGTTTTTT. Encoded protein: CASSSEINEKLFF.

The chain employs TRBV19 and TRBJ1-6; no firm D call. Germline V gene data show CDR1 as LNHDA and CDR2 as SQIVND (reference sequence). Trimming removed 5 bases at V and 9 bases at J, with 20 bases between. The length of the CDR3 is 16 residues. CDR3 sequence reads: CASSGGLRRSGSPLHF. Here the CDR3 DNA reads TGTGCCAGTAGTGGAGGGTTACGCAGGTCCGGTTCACCCCTCCACTTT.

V usage is TRBV15 and J usage is TRBJ1-2, with 9 bases lining up with TRBD1. The germline gives CDR1 LNHNV, CDR2 YYDKDF (reference sequence). V shed 1 base, J shed 8 bases, and the junction held 8 bases outside the gene matches. This CDR3 region has 15 residues. The DNA for the CDR3 is TGTGCCACCAGCAGAGGGACAGGGGCGCTTCGGGGCTACACCTTC. This codes for CATSRGTGALRGYTF. The complete variable domain, with remaining parts taken from reference TRBV15 and TRBJ1-2, reads DAMVIQNPRYQVTQFGKPVTLSCSQTLNHNVMYWYQQKSSQAPKLLFHYYDKDFNNEADTPDNFQSRRPNTSFCFLDIRSPGLGDTAMYLCATSRGTGALRGYTFGSGTRLTVV.

The chain recombines TRBV10-3 with TRBJ2-3; 10 bases align to TRBD1. The CDR3 runs 16 residues. Germline CDR1 and CDR2: ENHRY and SYGVKD. The V segment lost 6 bases and the J segment 4 bases; nucleotides outside the gene matches: 10. Here the CDR3 DNA reads TGTGCCATCAGCCCCTCCGGGACAGGGGTTTCAGATACGCAGTATTTT. Amino acid sequence: CAISPSGTGVSDTQYF.

The chain recombines TRBV7-2 with TRBJ2-7; 9 bases are a match to TRBD1. V lost 6 bases to trimming and J lost 3 bases; unmatched junction nucleotides: 9. CDR1 is SGHTA, CDR2 FQGNSA, per germline. This CDR3 contains 15 residues. In nucleotides, the CDR3 is TGTGCCAGCAGTATTGGGACAGGGAGGGACTACGAGCAGTACTTC. It yields the protein CASSIGTGRDYEQYF. Filled out from reference TRBV7-2 and TRBJ2-7, the complete variable domain reads GAGVSQSPSNKVTEKGKDVELRCDPISGHTALYWYRQSLGQGLEFLIYFQGNSAPDKSGLPSDRFSAERTGGSVSTLTIQRTQQEDSAVYLCASSIGTGRDYEQYFGPGTRLTVT.

The chain's CDR3 is CASSVRDRGRNTIYF. CDR3 coding DNA: TGTGCCAGCAGCGTCCGGGACAGGGGACGAAACACCATATATTTT. This chain links TRBV9 with TRBJ1-3; TRBD1 aligns across 10 bases. The trim removed 2 bases at V and 5 bases at J, leaving 4 bases unmatched. The CDR3 totals 15 residues. The V gene's germline CDR1 is SGDLS and CDR2 YYNGEE.

The rearrangement joins TRBV5-8 to TRBJ2-7, with TRBD1 matching over 8 bases. The CDR3 consists of 14 residues. The J segment lost 7 bases and the V segment lost 6 bases, leaving 12 bases of the junction unmatched. CDR1 and CDR2 from the germline V gene are SGHTS and YDEGEE. In DNA form, the CDR3 reads TGTGCCAGCAACCAGAGGACAGGGCTTTGGGAGCAGTACGTC. Protein sequence: CASNQRTGLWEQYV.

The chain is built from TRBV6-6 and TRBJ2-7, with 15 bases identical to TRBD2. The ends lost 6 bases at V and 7 bases at J; junction bases unmatched: 7. The CDR3 covers 15 residues. The germline gives CDR1 MNHNY, CDR2 SVGAGI (reference sequence). CDR3 nucleotide sequence: TGTGCCAGCAGCGACGGGACTAGCGGGGGGTATGAGCAGTACTTC. Amino acids: CASSDGTSGGYEQYF.

The chain links TRBV7-2 to TRBJ2-7; D call uncertain. This CDR3 spans 15 amino acids. Germline values: CDR1 SGHTA, CDR2 FQGNSA. With 1 base removed from V and 0 bases from J, the gap between germline ends came to 10 bases. The CDR3 nucleotides are TGTGCCAGCAGCTTAGGTGGGTTAAGCTCCTACGAGCAGTACTTC. It codes for CASSLGGLSSYEQYF.

V usage is TRBV11-3 and J usage is TRBJ2-7; 8 bases align to TRBD2. J gave up 9 bases and V 0 bases, and 10 bases lay outside the gene matches. The CDR3 extends over 15 amino acids. Germline CDR1 and CDR2: SGHNT and YENEEA. In DNA form, the CDR3 reads TGTGCCAGCAGCTTAGATCCCGGCGGGGGGCCGCTGCAGTACGTC. It specifies CASSLDPGGGPLQYV.

V and J are TRBV2 and TRBJ1-1, with D perhaps matching TRBD1 (6 bases). Trimming pared 1 base from V and 8 bases from J, leaving 17 bases between. There are 15 residues in the CDR3. Germline V gives CDR1 SNHLY, CDR2 FYNNEI. The chain's CDR3 is CASSEEGQRAREAFF. Here the CDR3 DNA reads TGTGCCAGCAGTGAAGAAGGACAGCGAGCAAGAGAAGCTTTCTTT.

DNA of the CDR3: TGCGCCAGCAGCTACAAACCCGGGACAGAGAACACTGAAGCTTTCTTT. Protein sequence: CASSYKPGTENTEAFF. The chain is built from TRBV5-1 and TRBJ1-1, with 7 bases lining up with TRBD1. There are 16 residues in the CDR3. V dropped 3 bases and J dropped 1; count of bases not matched to a gene: 9. Germline CDR1 and CDR2: SGHRS and YFSETQ.

The sample holds one count of this clone. The chain couples TRBV7-2 to TRBJ1-3; maybe TRBD1 (5 bases). Looked up from germline, CDR1 is SGHTA and CDR2 is FQGNSA. The V end lost 1 base, the J end lost 0 bases, and 7 bases lay between the germline ends. The CDR3 runs 15 residues. CDR3 sequence: CASSLEGVSGNTIYF. The DNA of the CDR3 is TGTGCCAGCAGCTTAGAAGGGGTCTCTGGAAACACCATATATTTT. The variable domain in full, completed from reference TRBV7-2 and TRBJ1-3, reads GAGVSQSPSNKVTEKGKDVELRCDPISGHTALYWYRQSLGQGLEFLIYFQGNSAPDKSGLPSDRFSAERTGGSVSTLTIQRTQQEDSAVYLCASSLEGVSGNTIYFGEGSWLTVV.

The chain combines TRBV15 with TRBJ1-4, with D possibly TRBD1 on 6 matching bases. The germline V and J ends were trimmed by 0 bases and 8 bases, with 22 bases remaining between them. Germline V gene lookup returns CDR1 LNHNV and CDR2 YYDKDF (reference sequence). CDR3 length equals 18 residues. The CDR3 spells CATSRELQGSGEEEKLFF. CDR3 coding DNA: TGTGCCACCAGCAGAGAGTTACAGGGAAGTGGGGAGGAGGAAAAACTGTTTTTT.

The chain joins TRBV30 to TRBJ2-2; D is undetermined. V lost 0 bases to trimming and J lost 5 bases, with 10 bases between them. Per germline, CDR1 GTSNPN and CDR2 SVGIG (reference sequence). The CDR3 loop spans 14 amino acids. CDR3 DNA sequence: TGTGCCTGGAGTGTTAATAGTGGTACCGGGGAGCTGTTTTTT. Its translation is CAWSVNSGTGELFF.

This clone was seen once. This sequence joins TRBV27 and TRBJ2-2; 8 bases match TRBD2. V shed 3 bases and J 3 bases; nucleotides not matched to a gene: 9. This CDR3 is built from 17 residues. CDR1 and CDR2 from the germline V gene are MNHEY and SMNVEV (reference sequence). This CDR3 reads CASSFVSGGQDTGELFF. The DNA for the CDR3 is TGTGCCAGCAGTTTTGTTTCGGGGGGGCAGGACACCGGGGAGCTGTTTTTT.

The rearrangement links TRBV5-4 to TRBJ1-1; the D is unclear. CDR1 is SGHNT, CDR2 YYREEE, per germline (reference sequence). The CDR3 contains 15 residues. Trimming shortened V by 0 bases and J by 0 bases, and 9 bases separated the two germline ends. The DNA of the CDR3 is TGTGCCAGCAGCTTGGGAGGGCTTATGAACACTGAAGCTTTCTTT. It codes for CASSLGGLMNTEAFF.

The rearrangement joins TRBV30 to TRBJ1-3, with D unresolved. The V gene's germline CDR1 is GTSNPN and CDR2 SVGIG (reference sequence). Trimming stripped 1 base from V and 4 bases from J, with 8 bases between. The CDR3 length is 13 residues. CDR3 residues: CAWSEYSGNTIYF. The CDR3 DNA reads TGTGCCTGGAGTGAGTACTCGGGAAACACCATATATTTT. The whole variable domain, filled in from reference TRBV30 and TRBJ1-3, reads SQTIHQWPATLVQPVGSPLSLECTVEGTSNPNLYWYRQAAGRGLQLLFYSVGIGQISSEVPQNLSASRPQDRQFILSSKKLLLSDSGFYLCAWSEYSGNTIYFGEGSWLTVV.

The chain joins TRBV11-2 to TRBJ1-6; 8 bases agree with TRBD1. CDR1 SGHAT and CDR2 FQNNGV come from the germline V gene. The trim removed 7 bases at V and 6 bases at J, leaving 8 bases unmatched. The CDR3 contains 15 residues. The CDR3 reads CASTMTGDPNSPLHF. The CDR3 DNA follows: TGTGCCAGCACCATGACAGGGGACCCTAATTCACCCCTCCACTTT.

The chain recombines TRBV27 with TRBJ2-7, with D tentatively TRBD1 (5 bases). CDR3 length: 14 amino acids. Per the germline V gene, CDR1 is MNHEY and CDR2 is SMNVEV (reference sequence). With 3 bases removed from V and 2 bases from J, the gap between germline ends came to 11 bases. The CDR3 sequence: CASSFLGQTYEQYF. CDR3 nucleotides: TGTGCCAGCAGTTTTCTAGGACAAACCTACGAGCAGTACTTC.